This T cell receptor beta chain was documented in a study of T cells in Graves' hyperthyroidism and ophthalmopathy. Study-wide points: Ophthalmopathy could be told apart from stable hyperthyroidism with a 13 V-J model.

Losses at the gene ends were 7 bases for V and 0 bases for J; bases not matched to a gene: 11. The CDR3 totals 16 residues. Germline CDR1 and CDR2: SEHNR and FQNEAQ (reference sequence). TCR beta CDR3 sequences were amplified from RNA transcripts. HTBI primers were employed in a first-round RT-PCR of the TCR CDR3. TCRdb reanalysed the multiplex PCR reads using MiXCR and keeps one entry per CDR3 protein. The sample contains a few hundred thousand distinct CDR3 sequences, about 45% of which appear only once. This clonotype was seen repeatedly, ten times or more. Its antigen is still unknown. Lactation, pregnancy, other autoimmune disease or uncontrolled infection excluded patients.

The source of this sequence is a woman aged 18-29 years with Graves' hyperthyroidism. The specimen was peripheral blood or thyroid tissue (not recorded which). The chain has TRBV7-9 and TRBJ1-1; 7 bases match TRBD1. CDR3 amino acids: CASNPDRDRVNTEAFF. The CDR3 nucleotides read TGTGCCAGCAATCCGGACCGGGACAGAGTGAACACTGAAGCTTTCTTT.